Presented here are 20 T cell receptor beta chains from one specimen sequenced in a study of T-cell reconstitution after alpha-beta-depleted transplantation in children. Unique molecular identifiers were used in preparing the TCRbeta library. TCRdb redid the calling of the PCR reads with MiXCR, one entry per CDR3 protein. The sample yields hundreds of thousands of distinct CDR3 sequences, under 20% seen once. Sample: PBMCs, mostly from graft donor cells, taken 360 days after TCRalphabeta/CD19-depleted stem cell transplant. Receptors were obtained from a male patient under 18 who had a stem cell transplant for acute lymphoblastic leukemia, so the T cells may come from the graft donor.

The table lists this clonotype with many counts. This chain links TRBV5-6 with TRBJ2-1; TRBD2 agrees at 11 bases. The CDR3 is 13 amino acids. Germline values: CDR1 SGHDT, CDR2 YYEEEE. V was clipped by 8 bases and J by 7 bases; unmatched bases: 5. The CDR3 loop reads CASTIAGGNEQFF. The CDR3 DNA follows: TGTGCCAGTACCATAGCGGGGGGGAATGAGCAGTTCTTC.

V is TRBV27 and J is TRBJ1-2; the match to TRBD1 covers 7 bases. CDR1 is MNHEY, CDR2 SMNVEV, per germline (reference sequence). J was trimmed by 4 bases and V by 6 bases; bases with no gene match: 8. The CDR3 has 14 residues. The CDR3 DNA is TGTGCCAGCAGGATGAGGGGGCGGACCTATGGCTACACCTTC. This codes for CASRMRGRTYGYTF.

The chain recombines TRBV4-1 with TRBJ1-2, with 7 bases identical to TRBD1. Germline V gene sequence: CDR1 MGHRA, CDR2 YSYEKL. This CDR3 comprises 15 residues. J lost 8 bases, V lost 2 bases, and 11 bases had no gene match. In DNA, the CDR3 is TGCGCCAGCAGCCAACCACGACAGGGCCTGCGGGGCTACACCTTC. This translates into CASSQPRQGLRGYTF.

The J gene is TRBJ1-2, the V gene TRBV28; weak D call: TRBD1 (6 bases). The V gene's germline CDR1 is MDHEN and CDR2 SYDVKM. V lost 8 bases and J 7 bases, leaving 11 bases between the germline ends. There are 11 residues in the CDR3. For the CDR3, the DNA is TGTGCCAGCGGGACACGCTCTGGCTACACCTTC. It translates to CASGTRSGYTF.

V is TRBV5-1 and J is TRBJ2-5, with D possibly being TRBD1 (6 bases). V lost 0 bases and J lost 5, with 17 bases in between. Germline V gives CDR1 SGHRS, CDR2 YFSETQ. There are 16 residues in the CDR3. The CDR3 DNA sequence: TGCGCCAGCAGCTTGGAGCTGGGTGAGGGGGAGGAGACCCAGTACTTC. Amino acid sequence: CASSLELGEGEETQYF.

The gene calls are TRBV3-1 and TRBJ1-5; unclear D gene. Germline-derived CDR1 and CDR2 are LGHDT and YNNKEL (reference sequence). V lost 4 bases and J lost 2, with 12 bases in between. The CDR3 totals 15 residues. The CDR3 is CASSPGRQGNQPQHF. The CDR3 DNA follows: TGTGCCAGCAGCCCTGGCCGCCAAGGCAATCAGCCCCAGCATTTT.

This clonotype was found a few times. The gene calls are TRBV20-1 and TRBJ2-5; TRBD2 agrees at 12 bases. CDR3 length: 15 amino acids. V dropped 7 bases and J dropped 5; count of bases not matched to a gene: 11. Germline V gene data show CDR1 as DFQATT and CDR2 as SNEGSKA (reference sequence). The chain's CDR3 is CSVRLAGVKMETQYF. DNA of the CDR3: TGCAGTGTCAGACTAGCGGGAGTGAAAATGGAGACCCAGTACTTC.

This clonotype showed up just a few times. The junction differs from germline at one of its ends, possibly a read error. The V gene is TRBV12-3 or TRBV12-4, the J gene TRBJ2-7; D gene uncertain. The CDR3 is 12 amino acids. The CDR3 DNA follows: TGTGCCACCAGTAATTTGGCTTACGAGCAGTACTTC. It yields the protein CATSNLAYEQYF.

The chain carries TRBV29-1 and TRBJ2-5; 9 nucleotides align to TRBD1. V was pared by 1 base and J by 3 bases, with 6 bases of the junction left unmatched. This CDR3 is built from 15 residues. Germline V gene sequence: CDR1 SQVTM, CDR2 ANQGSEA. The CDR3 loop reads CSVEGGQGREETQYF. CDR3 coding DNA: TGCAGCGTTGAAGGGGGACAGGGAAGGGAAGAGACCCAGTACTTC.

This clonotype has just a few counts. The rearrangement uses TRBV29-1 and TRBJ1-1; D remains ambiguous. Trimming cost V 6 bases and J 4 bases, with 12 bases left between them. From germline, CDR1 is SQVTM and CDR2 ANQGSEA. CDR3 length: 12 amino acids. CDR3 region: CSVVNWVTEAFF. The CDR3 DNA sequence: TGCAGCGTGGTGAATTGGGTCACTGAAGCTTTCTTT.

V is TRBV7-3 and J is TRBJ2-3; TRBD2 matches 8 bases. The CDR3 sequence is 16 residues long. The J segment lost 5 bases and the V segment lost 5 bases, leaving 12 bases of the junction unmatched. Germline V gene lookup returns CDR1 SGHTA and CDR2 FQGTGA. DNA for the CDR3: TGTGCCAGCAGCCTAAGACTAGCGAAAGATTTAGATACGCAGTATTTT. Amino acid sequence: CASSLRLAKDLDTQYF.

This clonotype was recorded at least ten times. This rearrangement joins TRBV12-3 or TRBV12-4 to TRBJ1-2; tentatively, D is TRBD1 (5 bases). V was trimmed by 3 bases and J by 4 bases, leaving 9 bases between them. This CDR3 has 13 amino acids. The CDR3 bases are TGTGCCAGCAGTTTGGGAGGGACCTATGGCTACACCTTC. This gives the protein CASSLGGTYGYTF.

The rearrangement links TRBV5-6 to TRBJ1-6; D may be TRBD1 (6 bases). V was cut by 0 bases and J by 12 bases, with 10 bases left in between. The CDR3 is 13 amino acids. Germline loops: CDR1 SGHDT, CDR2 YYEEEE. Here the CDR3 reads CASSLGQARPLHF. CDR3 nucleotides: TGTGCCAGCAGCTTGGGACAGGCAAGACCCCTCCACTTT.

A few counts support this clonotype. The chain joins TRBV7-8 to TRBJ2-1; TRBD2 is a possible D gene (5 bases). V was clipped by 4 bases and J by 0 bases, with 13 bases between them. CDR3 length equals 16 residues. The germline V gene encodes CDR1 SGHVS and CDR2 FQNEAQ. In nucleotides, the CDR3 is TGTGCCAGCAGCTCCGTAGCGTGGAACTCCTACAATGAGCAGTTCTTC. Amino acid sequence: CASSSVAWNSYNEQFF.

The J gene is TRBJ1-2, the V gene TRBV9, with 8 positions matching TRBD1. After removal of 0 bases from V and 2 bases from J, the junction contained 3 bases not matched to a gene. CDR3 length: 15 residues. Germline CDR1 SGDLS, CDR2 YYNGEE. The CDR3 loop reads CASSVAGGANYGYTF. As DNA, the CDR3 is TGTGCCAGCAGCGTAGCAGGGGGCGCCAACTATGGCTACACCTTC.

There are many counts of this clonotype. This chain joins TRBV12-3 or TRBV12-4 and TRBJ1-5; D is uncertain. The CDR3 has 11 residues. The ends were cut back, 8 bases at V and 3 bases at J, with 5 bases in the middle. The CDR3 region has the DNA TGTGCCAGCGCCATCAATCAGCCCCAGCATTTT. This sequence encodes CASAINQPQHF.

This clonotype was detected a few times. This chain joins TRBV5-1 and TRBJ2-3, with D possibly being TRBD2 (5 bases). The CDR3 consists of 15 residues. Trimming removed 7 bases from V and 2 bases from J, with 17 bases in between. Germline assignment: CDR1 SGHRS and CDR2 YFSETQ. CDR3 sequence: CASGPEAVLTDTQYF. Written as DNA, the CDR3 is TGCGCCAGCGGTCCCGAAGCGGTGCTCACAGATACGCAGTATTTT.

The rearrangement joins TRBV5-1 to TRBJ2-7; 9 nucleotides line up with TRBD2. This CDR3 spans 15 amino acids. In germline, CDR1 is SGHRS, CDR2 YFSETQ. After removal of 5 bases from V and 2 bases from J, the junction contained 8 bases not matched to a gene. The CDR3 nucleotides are TGCGCCAGCAGTCTGGGGGCTAGCGGGACCTACGAGCAGTACTTC. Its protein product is CASSLGASGTYEQYF.

CDR3 in amino acids: CASSWDPTYEQYF. The CDR3, as DNA: TGTGCCAGCAGCTGGGACCCTACCTACGAGCAGTACTTC. J is TRBJ2-7 and V is TRBV7-8; D may match TRBD1 or TRBD2 (5 bases each). The CDR3 extends over 13 amino acids. V lost 4 bases to trimming and J lost 2 bases, with 9 bases between them. The germline CDR1 and CDR2 sequences are SGHVS and FQNEAQ.

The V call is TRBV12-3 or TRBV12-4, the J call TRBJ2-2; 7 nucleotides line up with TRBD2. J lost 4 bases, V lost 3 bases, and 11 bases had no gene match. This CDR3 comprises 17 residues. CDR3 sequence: CASSFSQLAVGTGELFF. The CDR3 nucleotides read TGTGCCAGCAGTTTTTCCCAGCTAGCGGTTGGCACCGGGGAGCTGTTTTTT.